Below are 2 T cell receptor beta chains sequenced from a single sample in a study of control samples from healthy donors and cancer patients. Using immunoSEQ multiplex PCR, the repertoire was profiled, and TCRdb retains in-frame clones only, with some absent. The data show fewer than 100,000 clones, with approximately 82% seen just once and approximately 9.4% held by the top ten. The sequencing sample was made of blood. The receptors here all came from a woman aged 55-75 years in good health.

The CDR3 DNA sequence: TGCGCCAGCAGATCAGCGGGGAGCTCCTACAATGAGCAGTTCTTC. Its translation: CASRSAGSSYNEQFF. The genes are TRBV5-1 and TRBJ2-1; 7 bases line up with TRBD2. Trimming cost V 5 bases and J 0 bases; bases outside gene matches: 5. Germline values: CDR1 SGHRS, CDR2 YFSETQ. The CDR3 loop spans 15 amino acids.

This chain connects TRBV25-1 to TRBJ2-1, with D perhaps TRBD2 (5 bases). CDR1 and CDR2 from the germline V gene are MGHDK and SYGVNS. The CDR3 has 14 amino acids. Trimming cost V 4 bases and J 12 bases, with 19 bases left between them. CDR3 amino acids: CASSALDRGRWQFF. CDR3 bases: TGTGCCAGCAGTGCCCTTGATCGGGGTAGGTGGCAGTTCTTC.